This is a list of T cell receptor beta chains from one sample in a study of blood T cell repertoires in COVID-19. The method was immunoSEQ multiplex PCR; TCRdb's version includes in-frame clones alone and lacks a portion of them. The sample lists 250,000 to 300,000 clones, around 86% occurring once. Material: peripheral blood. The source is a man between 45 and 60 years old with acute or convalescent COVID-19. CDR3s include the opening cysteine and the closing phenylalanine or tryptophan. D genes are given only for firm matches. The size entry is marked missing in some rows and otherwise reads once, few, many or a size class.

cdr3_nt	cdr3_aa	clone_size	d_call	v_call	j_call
TGTGCCAGCAGCCACGGGGGTGAAGCTTTCTTT	CASSHGGEAFF	.	.	TRBV3-1/TRBV3-2	TRBJ1-1
TGTGCCTGGAGTGGTAGGCGGCTTGCAACTAATGAAAAACTGTTTTTT	CAWSGRRLATNEKLFF	.	.	TRBV30	TRBJ1-4
TGTGCCAGCAGTTCCCTGCCGGGACTAGGCGAGCAGTACTTC	CASSSLPGLGEQYF	once	TRBD2	TRBV27	TRBJ2-7
TGTGCCAGCACCTTCTCCGGGGAGCTGTTTTTT	CASTFSGELFF	.	.	TRBV3-1/TRBV3-2	TRBJ2-2
TGTGCCAGCAGATTAGCGGGGGGCACAGATACGCAGTATTTT	CASRLAGGTDTQYF	few	TRBD2	TRBV6-6	TRBJ2-3
TGCGCCAGCAGCCAAGCCCGTTCGAGTCAGCCCCAGCATTTT	CASSQARSSQPQHF	few	.	TRBV4-1	TRBJ1-5
TGTGCCAGCAGTTATGAGGGAAACTATGGCTACACCTTC	CASSYEGNYGYTF	.	.	TRBV6-5	TRBJ1-2
TGTGCCAGCAGCCCCTCCCACATGAACACTGAAGCTTTCTTT	CASSPSHMNTEAFF	.	.	TRBV7-3	TRBJ1-1
TGTGCCAGCAGCTTAAGTGCAGGGCCCTCTTACGAGCAGTACTTC	CASSLSAGPSYEQYF	.	.	TRBV7-2	TRBJ2-7
TGTGCCAGCAGTGACTCCGGAGGGGCCGGGGAGACCCAGTACTTC	CASSDSGGAGETQYF	.	.	TRBV25-1	TRBJ2-5
TGTGCCAGCAGCGTAGAAAGGGGGAGACTCTCCTACAATGAGCAGTTCTTC	CASSVERGRLSYNEQFF	once	.	TRBV9	TRBJ2-1